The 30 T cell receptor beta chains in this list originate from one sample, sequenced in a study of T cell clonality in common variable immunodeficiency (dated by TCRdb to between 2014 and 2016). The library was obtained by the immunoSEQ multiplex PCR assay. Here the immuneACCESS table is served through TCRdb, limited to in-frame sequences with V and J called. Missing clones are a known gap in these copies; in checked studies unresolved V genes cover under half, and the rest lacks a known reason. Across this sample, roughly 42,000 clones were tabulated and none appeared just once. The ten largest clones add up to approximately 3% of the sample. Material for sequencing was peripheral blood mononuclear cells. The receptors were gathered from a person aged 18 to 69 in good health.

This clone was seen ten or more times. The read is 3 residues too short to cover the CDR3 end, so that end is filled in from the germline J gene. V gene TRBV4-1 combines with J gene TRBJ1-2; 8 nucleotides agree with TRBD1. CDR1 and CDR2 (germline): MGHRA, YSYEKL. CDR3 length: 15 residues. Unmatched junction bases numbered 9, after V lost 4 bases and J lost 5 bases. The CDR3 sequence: CASSPNTDRAYGYTF. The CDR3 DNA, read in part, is TGCGCCAGCAGCCCAAACACGGACAGGGCGTATGGC.

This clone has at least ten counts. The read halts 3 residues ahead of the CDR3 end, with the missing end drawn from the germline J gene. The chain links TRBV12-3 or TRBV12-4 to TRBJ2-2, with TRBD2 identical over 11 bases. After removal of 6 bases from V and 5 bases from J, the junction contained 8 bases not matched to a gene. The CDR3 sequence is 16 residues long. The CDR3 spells CASREVAGGRTGELFF. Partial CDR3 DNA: TGTGCCAGCAGGGAGGTAGCGGGGGGGCGAACCGGGGAG.

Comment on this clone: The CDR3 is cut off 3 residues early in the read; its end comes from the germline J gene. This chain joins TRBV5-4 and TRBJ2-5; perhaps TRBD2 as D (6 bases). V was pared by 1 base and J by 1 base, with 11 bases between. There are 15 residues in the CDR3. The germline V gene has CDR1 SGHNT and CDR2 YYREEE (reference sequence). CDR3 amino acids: CASSLSSGGQETQYF. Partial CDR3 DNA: TGTGCCAGCAGCTTGAGTAGCGGAGGCCAAGAGACC.

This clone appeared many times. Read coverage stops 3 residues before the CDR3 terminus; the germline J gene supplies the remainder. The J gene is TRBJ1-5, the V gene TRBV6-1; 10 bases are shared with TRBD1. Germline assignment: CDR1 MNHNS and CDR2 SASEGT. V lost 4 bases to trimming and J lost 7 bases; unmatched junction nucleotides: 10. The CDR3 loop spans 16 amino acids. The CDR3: CASSGDGTGEWQPQHF. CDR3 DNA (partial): TGTGCCAGCAGTGGCGACGGGACAGGGGAGTGGCAGCCC.

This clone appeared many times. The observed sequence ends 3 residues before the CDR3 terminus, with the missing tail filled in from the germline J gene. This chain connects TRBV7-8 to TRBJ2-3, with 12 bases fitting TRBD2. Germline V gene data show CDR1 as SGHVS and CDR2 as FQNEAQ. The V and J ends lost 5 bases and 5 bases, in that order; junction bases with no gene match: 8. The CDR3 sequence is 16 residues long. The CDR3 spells CASSGTSGYIGDTQYF. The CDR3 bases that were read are TGTGCCAGCAGCGGGACTAGCGGGTACATTGGAGATACG.

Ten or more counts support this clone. The CDR3 loop reads CASSQVAGVPYNEQFF. The sequenced part of the CDR3 DNA is TGTGCCAGCAGCCAAGTGGCGGGAGTTCCCTACAATGAG. The chain joins TRBV14 to TRBJ2-1; TRBD2 matches at 7 bases. The CDR3 end falls 3 residues outside the read, so it is completed with the germline J gene. The CDR3 consists of 16 residues. J was trimmed by 2 bases and V by 1 base; bases with no gene match: 5. The germline gives CDR1 SGHDN, CDR2 FVKESK.

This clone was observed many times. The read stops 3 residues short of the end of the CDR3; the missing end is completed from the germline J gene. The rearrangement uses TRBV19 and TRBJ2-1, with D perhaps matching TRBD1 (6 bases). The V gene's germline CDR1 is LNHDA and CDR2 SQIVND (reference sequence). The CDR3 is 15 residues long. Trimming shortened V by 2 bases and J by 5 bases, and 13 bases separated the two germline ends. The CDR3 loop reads CASSISGGYNNEQFF. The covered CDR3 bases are TGTGCCAGTAGTATAAGTGGGGGCTATAACAATGAG.

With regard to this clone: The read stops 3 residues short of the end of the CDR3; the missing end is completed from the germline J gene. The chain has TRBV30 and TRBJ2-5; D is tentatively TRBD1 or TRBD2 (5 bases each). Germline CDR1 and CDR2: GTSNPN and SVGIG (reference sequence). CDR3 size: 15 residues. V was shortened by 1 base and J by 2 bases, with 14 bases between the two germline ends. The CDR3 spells CAWSGGAHQQETQYF. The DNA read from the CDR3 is TGTGCCTGGAGTGGAGGGGCCCACCAACAAGAGACC.

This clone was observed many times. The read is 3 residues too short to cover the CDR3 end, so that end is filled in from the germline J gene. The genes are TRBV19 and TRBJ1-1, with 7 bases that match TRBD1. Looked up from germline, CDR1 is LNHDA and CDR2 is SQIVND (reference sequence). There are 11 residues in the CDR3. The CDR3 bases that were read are TGTGCCAGTAGAGTTTGGGACAGT. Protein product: CASRVWDS. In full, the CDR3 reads CASRVWDSAFF. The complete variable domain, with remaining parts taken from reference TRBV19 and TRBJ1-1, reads DGGITQSPKYLFRKEGQNVTLSCEQNLNHDAMYWYRQDPGQGLRLIYYSQIVNDFQKGDIAEGYSVSREKKESFPLTVTSAQKNPTAFYLCASRVWDSAFFGQGTRLTVV.

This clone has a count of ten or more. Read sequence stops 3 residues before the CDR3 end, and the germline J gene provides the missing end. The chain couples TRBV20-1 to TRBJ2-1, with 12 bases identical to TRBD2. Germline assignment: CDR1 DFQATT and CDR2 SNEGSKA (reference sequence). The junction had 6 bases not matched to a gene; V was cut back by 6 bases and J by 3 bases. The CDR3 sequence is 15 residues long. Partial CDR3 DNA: TGCAGTGCAAGACTAGCGGGGGAGGACTACAATGAG. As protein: CSARLAGEDYNE. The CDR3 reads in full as CSARLAGEDYNEQFF.

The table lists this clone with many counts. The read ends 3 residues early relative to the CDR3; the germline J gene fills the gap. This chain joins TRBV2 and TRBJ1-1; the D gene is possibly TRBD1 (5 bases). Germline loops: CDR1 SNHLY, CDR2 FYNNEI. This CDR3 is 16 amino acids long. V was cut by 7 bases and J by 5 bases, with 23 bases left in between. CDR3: CASTQEAGVGRTEAFF. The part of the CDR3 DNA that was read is TGTGCCAGCACCCAAGAGGCGGGGGTCGGTCGGACTGAA. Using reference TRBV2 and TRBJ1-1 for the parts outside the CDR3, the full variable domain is EPEVTQTPSHQVTQMGQEVILRCVPISNHLYFYWYRQILGQKVEFLVSFYNNEISEKSEIFDDQFSVERPDGSNFTLKIRSTKLEDSAMYFCASTQEAGVGRTEAFFGQGTRLTVV.

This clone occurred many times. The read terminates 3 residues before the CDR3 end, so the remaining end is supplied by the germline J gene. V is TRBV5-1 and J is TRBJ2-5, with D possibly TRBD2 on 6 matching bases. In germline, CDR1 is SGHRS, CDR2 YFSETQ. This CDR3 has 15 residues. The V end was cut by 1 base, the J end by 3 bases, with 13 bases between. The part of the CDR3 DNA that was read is TGCGCCAGCAGCTTGCCACGGGCGGGAAAAGAGACC. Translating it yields CASSLPRAGKET. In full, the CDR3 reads CASSLPRAGKETQYF.

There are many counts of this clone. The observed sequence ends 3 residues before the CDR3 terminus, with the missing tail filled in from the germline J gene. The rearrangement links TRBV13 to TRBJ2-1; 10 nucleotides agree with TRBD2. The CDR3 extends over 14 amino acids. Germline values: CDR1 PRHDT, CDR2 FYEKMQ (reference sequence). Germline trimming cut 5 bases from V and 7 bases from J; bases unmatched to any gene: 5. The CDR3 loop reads CASSPRLAGNEQFF. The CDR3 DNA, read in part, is TGTGCCAGCAGCCCCAGACTAGCGGGTAATGAG.

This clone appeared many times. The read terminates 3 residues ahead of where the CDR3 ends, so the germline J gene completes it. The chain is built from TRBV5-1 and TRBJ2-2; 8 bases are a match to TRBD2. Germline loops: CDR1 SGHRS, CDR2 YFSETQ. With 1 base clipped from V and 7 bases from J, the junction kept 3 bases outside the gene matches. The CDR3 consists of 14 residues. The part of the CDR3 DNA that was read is TGCGCCAGCAGCTTGCCGGGGGGGGACGGGGAG. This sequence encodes CASSLPGGDGE. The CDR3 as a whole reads CASSLPGGDGELFF.

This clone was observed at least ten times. The CDR3 bases that were read are TGTGCCTGGAGTAACAGTTACTCCTACGAG. Translation: CAWSNSYSYE. From start to end, the CDR3 is CAWSNSYSYEQYF. This rearrangement joins TRBV30 to TRBJ2-7; D not resolved. The CDR3 end lies 3 residues beyond the end of the read and is filled in from the germline J gene. The CDR3 length is 13 residues. With 2 bases removed from V and 0 bases from J, the gap between germline ends came to 8 bases. Germline V CDR1 and CDR2: GTSNPN, SVGIG (reference sequence).

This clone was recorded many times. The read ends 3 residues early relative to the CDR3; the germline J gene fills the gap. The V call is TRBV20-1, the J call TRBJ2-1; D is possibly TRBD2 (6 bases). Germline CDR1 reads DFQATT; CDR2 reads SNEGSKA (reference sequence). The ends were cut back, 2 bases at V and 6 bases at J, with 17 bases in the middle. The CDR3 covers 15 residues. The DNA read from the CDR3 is TGCAGTGCTAGATGGGCGGGGTCGGAGGTCAATGAG. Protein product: CSARWAGSEVNE. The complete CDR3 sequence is CSARWAGSEVNEQFF.

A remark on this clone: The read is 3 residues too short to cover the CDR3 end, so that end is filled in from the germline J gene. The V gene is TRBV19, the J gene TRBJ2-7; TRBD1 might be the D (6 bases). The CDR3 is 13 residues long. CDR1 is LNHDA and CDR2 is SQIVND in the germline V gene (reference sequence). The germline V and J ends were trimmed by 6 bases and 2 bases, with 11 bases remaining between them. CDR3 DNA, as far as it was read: TGTGCCAGTAGCGGGGACATTACCTACGAG. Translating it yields CASSGDITYE. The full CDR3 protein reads CASSGDITYEQYF.

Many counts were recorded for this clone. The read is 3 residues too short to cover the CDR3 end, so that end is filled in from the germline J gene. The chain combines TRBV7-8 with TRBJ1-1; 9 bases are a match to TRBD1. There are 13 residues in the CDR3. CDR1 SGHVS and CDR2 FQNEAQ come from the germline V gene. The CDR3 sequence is CASSSNRGRQAFF. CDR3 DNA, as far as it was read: TGTGCCAGCAGCTCGAACAGGGGGCGTCAA.

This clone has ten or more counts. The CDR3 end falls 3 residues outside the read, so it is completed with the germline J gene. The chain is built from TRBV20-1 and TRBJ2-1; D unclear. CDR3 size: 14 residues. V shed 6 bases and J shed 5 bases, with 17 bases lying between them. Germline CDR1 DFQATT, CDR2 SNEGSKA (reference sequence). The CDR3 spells CSAKALDFHNEQFF. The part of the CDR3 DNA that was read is TGCAGTGCCAAGGCTCTAGATTTTCACAATGAG.

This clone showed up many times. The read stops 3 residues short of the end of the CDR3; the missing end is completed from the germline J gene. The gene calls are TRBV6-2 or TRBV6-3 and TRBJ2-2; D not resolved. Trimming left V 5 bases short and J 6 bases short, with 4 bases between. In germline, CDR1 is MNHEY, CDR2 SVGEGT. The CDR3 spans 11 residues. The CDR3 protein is CASSLPGELFF. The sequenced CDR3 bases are TGTGCCAGCAGTCTCCCCGGGGAG.

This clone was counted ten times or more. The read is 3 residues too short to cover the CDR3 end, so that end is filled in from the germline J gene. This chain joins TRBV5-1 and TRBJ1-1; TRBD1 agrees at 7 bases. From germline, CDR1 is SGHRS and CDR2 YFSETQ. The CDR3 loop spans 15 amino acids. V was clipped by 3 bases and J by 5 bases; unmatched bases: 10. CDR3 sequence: CASSSSGGESTEAFF. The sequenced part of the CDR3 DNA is TGCGCCAGCAGCTCCTCAGGGGGAGAGAGTACTGAA.

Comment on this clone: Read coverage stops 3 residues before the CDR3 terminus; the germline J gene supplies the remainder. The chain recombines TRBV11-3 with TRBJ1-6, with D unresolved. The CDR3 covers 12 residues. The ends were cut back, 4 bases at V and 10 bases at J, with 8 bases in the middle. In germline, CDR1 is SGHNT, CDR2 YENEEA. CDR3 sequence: CASSSGSSPLHF. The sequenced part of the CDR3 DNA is TGTGCCAGCAGCTCCGGGTCATCACCC.

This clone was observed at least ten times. Incomplete CDR3 DNA: TGTGCCAGCAGCCCCCGGACTGACACTGAA. It specifies CASSPRTDTE. The whole CDR3 reads CASSPRTDTEAFF. The rearrangement links TRBV5-5 to TRBJ1-1; D gene unclear. The read finishes 3 residues shy of the CDR3 end, and the germline J gene is used to complete it. The ends were cut back, 4 bases at V and 3 bases at J, with 10 bases in the middle. Germline CDR1 is SGHKS and CDR2 is YYEKEE (reference sequence). This CDR3 is 13 amino acids long.

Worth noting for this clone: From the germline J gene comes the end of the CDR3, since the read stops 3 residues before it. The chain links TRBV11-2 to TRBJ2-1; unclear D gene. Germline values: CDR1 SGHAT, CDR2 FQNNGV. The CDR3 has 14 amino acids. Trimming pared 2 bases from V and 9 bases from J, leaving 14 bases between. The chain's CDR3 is CASSLSGRFGEQFF. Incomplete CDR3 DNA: TGTGCCAGCAGCTTAAGTGGGCGCTTCGGTGAG.

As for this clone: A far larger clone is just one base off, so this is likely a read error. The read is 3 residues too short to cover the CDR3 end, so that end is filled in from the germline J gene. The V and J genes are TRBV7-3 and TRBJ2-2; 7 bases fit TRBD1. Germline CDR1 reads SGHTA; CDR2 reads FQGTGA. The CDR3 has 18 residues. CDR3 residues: CSSSLTPPGQMNTGELFF. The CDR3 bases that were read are TGTTCCAGCAGCTTAACTCCCCCGGGACAGATGAACACCGGGGAG.

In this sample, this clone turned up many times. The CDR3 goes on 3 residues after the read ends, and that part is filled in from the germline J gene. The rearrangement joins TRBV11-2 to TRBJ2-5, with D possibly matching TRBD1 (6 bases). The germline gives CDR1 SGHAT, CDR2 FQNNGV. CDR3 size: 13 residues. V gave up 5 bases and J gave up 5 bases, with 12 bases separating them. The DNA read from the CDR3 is TGTGCCAGCAGCGCGGACAGTGGGGAGACC. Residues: CASSADSGET. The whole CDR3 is CASSADSGETQYF.

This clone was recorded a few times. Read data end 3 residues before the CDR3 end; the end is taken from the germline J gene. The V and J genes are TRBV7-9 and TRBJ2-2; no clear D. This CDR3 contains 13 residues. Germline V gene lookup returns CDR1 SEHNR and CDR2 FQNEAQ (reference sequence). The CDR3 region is CASSLEGVSKLFF. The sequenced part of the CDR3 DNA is TGTGCCAGCAGCTTAGAGGGCGTCTCAAAG.

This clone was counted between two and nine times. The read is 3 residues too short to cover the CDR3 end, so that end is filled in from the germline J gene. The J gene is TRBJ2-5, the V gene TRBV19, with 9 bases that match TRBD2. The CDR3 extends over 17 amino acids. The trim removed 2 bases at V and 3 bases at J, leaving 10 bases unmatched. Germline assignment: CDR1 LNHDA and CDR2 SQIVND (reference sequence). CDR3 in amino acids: CASSIRRGGYLKETQYF. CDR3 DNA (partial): TGTGCCAGTAGTATAAGGCGGGGGGGCTACCTAAAAGAGACC.

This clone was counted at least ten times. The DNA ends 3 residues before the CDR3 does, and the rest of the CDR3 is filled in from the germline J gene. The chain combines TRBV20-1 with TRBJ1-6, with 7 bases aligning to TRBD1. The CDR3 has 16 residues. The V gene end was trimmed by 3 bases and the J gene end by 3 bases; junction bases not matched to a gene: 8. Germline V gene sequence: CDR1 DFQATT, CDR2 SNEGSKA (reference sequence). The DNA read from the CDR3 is TGCAGTGCTAGGAAATCCCAGGGGGACTATAATTCACCC. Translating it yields CSARKSQGDYNSP. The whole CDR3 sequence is CSARKSQGDYNSPLHF.

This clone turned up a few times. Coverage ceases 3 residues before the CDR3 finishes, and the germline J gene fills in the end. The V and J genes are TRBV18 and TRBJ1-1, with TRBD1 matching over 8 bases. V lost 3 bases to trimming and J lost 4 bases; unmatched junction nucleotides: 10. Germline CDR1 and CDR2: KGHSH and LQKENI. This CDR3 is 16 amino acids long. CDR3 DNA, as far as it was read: TGTGCCAGCTCACCTCTAGGACAGGGAGGCATCACTGAA. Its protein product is CASSPLGQGGITE. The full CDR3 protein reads CASSPLGQGGITEAFF.